The source of this TCR beta chain is a study of blood T cell repertoires in COVID-19. Overall study: The United States, Italy and Spain provided the acute and convalescent COVID-19 samples.

Here immunoSEQ multiplex PCR was the method, and the copy in TCRdb shows in-frame clones only, minus some. The sample has tens of thousands of clones, approximately 90% seen once. The CDR3 loop spans 12 amino acids. V lost 10 bases and J 7 bases, leaving 14 bases between the germline ends. The V gene's germline CDR1 is LNHDA and CDR2 SQIVND (reference sequence). This sequence joins TRBV19 and TRBJ1-5; D possibly corresponds to TRBD1 (5 bases). The sequence came from a man aged 55 to 70 with acute or convalescent COVID-19. Specimen: peripheral blood. This CDR3 is CATRDLGQPQHF. The CDR3 bases are TGTGCCACCAGGGATCTAGGCCAGCCCCAGCATTTT.